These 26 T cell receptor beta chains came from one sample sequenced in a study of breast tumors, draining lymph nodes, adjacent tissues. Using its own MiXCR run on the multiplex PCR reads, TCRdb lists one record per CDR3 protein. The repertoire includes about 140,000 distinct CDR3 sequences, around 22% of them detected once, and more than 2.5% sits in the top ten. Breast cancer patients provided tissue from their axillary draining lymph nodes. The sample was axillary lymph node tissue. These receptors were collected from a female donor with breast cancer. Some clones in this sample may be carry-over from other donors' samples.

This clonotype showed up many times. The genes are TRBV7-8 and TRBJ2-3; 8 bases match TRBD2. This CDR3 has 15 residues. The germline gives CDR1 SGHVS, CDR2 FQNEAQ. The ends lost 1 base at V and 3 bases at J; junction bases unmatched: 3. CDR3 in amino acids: CASSLGGGRTDTQYF. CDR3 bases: TGTGCCAGCAGCTTAGGGGGCGGGAGGACAGATACGCAGTATTTT.

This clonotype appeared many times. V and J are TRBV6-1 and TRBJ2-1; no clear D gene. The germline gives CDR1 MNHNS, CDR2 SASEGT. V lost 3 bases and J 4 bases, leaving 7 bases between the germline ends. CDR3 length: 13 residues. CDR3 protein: CASSEARYNEQFF. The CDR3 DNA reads TGTGCCAGCAGTGAGGCTAGGTACAATGAGCAGTTCTTC.

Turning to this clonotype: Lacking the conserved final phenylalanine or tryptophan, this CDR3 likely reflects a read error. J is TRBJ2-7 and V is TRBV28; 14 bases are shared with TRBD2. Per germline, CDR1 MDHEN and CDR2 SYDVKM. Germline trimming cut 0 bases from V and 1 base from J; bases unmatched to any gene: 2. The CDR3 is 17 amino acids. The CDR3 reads CASSLWGTSGSSYEQYL. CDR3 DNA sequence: TGTGCCAGCAGTTTATGGGGGACTAGCGGGAGTTCCTACGAGCAGTACCTC.

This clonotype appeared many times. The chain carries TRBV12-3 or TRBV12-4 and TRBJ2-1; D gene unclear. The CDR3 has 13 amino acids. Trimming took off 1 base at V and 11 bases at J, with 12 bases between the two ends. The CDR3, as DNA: TGTGCCAGCAGTTTAGAACCTAGGAATAAGCAGTTCTTC. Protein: CASSLEPRNKQFF.

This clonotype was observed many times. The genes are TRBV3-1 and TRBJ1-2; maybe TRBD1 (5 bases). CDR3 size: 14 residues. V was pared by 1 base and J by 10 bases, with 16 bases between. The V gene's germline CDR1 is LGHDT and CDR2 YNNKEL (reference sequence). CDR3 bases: TGTGCCAGCAGCCAAGTCAGGGTCGTAGTTGCCTACACCTTC. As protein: CASSQVRVVVAYTF.

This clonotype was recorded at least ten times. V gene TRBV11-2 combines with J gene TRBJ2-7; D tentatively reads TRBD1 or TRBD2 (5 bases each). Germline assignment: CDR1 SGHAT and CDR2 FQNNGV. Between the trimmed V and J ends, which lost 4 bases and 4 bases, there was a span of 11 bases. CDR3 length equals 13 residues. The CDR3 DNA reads TGTGCCAGCAGCTGGGGACCGATGTACGAGCAGTACTTC. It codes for CASSWGPMYEQYF.

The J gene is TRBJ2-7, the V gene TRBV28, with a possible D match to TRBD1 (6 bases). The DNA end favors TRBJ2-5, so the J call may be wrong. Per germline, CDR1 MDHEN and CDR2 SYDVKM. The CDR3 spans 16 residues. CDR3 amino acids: CASSKGVEGLRETQYF. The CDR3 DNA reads TGTGCCAGCAGTAAGGGGGTAGAGGGGCTGAGAGAGACCCAGTACTTC.

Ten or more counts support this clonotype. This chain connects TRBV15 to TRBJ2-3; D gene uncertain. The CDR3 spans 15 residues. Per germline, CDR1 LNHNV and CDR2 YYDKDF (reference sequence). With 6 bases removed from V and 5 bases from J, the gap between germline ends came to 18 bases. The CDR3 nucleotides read TGTGCCACCAGGTCCCCCGGCGGAGCTCGAGATACGCAGTATTTT. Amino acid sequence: CATRSPGGARDTQYF.

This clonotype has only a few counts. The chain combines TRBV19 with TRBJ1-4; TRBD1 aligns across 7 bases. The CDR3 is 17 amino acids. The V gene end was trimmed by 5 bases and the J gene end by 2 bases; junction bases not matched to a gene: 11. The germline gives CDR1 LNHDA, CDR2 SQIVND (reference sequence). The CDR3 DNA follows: TGTGCCAGTAGTGTCGACAGGGTAAAATGGACTAATGAAAAACTGTTTTTT. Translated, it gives CASSVDRVKWTNEKLFF.

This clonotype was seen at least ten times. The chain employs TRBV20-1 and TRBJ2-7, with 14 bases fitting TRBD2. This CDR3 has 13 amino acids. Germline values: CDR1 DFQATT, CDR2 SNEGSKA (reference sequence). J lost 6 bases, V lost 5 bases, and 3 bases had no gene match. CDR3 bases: TGCAGTGCTCCGACTAGCGGGAGGGGCGAGCAGTACTTC. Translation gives CSAPTSGRGEQYF.

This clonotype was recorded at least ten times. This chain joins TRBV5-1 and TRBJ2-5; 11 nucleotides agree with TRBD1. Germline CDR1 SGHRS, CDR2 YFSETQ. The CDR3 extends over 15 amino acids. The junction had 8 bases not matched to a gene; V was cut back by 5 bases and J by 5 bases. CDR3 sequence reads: CASRPGQGGWETQYF. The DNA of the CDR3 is TGCGCCAGCAGACCGGGACAGGGGGGTTGGGAGACCCAGTACTTC.

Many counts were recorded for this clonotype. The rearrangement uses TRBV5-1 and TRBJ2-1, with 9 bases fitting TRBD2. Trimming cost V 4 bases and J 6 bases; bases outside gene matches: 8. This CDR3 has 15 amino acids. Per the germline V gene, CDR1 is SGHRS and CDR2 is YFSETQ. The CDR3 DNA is TGCGCCAGCAGCCCAGGGACTAGCCTGAGCAATGAGCAGTTCTTC. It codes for CASSPGTSLSNEQFF.

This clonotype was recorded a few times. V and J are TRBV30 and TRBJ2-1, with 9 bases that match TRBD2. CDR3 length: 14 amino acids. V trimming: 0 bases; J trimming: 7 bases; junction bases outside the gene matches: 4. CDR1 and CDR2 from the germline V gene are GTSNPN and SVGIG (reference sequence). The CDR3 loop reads CAWSVGLAPNEQFF. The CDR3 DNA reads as TGTGCCTGGAGTGTTGGACTAGCGCCTAATGAGCAGTTCTTC.

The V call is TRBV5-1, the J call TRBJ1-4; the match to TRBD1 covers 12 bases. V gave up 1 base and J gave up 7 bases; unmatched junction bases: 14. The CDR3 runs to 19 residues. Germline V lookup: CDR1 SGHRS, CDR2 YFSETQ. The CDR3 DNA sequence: TGCGCCAGCAGCTTGTTGGGTCCCGGGACAGGGGGCGATCTTGAAAAACTGTTTTTT. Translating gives CASSLLGPGTGGDLEKLFF.

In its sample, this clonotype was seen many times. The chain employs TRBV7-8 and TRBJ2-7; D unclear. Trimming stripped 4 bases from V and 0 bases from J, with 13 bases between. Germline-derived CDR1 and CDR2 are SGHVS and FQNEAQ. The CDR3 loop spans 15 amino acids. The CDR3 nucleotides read TGTGCCAGCAGCTCGGGCCAACCTAGCTCCTACGAGCAGTACTTC. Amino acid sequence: CASSSGQPSSYEQYF.

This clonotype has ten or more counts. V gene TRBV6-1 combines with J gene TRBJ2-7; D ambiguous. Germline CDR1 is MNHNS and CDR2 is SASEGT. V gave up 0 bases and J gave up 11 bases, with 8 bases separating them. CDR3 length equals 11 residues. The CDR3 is CASSEALGEYF. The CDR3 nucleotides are TGTGCCAGCAGTGAAGCGCTTGGCGAGTACTTC.

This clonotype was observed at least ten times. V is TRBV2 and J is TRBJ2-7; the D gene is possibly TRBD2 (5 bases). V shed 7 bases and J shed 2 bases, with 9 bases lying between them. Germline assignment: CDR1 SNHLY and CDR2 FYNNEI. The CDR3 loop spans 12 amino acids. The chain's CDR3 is CASKTTPYEQYF. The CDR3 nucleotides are TGTGCCAGCAAGACTACCCCCTACGAGCAGTACTTC.

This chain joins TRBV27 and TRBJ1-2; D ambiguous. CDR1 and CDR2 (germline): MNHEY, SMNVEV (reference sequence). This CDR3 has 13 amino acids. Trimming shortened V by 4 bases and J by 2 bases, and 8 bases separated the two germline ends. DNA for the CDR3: TGTGCCAGCAGTTCGACACGCAACTATGGCTACACCTTC. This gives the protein CASSSTRNYGYTF.

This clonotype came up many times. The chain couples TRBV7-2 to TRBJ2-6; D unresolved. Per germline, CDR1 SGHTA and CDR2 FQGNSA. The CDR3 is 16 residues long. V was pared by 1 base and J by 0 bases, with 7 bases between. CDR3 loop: CASSLGANSGANVLTF. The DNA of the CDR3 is TGTGCCAGCAGCTTAGGGGCCAACTCTGGGGCCAACGTCCTGACTTTC.

CDR3 sequence: CASSLGIPYEQYF. CDR3 in DNA: TGTGCCAGCAGTTTAGGGATTCCCTACGAGCAGTACTTC. The gene calls are TRBV28 and TRBJ2-7, with D hard to call. The CDR3 runs to 13 residues. V was clipped by 2 bases and J by 2 bases, with 7 bases between them. Germline-derived CDR1 and CDR2 are MDHEN and SYDVKM.

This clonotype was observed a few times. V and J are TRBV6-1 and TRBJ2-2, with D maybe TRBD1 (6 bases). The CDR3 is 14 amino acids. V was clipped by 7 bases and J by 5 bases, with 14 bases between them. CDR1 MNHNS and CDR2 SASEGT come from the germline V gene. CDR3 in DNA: TGTGCCAGCAACCAACAGGGATCGACCGGGGAGCTGTTTTTT. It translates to CASNQQGSTGELFF.

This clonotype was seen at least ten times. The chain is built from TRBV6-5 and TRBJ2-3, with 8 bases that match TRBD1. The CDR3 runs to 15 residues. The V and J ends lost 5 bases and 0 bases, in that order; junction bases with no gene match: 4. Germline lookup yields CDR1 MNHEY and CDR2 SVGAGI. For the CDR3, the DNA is TGTGCCAGCAGTCGCGGGACAGGAAGCACAGATACGCAGTATTTT. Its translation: CASSRGTGSTDTQYF.

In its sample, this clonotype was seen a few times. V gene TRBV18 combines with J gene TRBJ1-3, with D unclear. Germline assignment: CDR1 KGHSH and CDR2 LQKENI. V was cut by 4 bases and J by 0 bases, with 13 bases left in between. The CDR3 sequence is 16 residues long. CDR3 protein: CASSRLAASSGNTIYF. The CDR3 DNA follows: TGTGCCAGCTCACGGTTGGCCGCGAGCTCTGGAAACACCATATATTTT.

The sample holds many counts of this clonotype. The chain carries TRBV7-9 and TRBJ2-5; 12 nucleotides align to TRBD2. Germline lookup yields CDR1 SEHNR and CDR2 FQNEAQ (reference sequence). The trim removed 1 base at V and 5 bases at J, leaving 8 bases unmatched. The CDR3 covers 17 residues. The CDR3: CASSLGLAGGPRETQYF. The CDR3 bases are TGTGCCAGCAGCTTAGGCCTAGCGGGAGGGCCCCGGGAGACCCAGTACTTC. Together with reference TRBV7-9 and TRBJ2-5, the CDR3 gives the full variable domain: DTGVSQNPRHKITKRGQNVTFRCDPISEHNRLYWYRQTLGQGPEFLTYFQNEAQLEKSRLLSDRFSAERPKGSFSTLEIQRTEQGDSAMYLCASSLGLAGGPRETQYFGPGTRLLVL.

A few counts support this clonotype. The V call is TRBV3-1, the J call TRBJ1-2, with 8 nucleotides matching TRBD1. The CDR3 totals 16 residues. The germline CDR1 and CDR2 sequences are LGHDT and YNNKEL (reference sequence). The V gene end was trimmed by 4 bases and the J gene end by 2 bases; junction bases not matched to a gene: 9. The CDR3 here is CASSLRTGNGNYGYTF. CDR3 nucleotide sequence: TGTGCCAGCAGCCTTCGGACAGGGAATGGAAACTATGGCTACACCTTC.

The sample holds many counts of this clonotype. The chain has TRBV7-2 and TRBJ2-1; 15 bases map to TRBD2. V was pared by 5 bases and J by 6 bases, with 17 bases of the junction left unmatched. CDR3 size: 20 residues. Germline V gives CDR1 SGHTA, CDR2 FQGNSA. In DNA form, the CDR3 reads TGTGCCAGCAGCCTGGGGACTAGCGGGAGGTTAGGCTCGGTACGCAATGAGCAGTTCTTC. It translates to CASSLGTSGRLGSVRNEQFF.